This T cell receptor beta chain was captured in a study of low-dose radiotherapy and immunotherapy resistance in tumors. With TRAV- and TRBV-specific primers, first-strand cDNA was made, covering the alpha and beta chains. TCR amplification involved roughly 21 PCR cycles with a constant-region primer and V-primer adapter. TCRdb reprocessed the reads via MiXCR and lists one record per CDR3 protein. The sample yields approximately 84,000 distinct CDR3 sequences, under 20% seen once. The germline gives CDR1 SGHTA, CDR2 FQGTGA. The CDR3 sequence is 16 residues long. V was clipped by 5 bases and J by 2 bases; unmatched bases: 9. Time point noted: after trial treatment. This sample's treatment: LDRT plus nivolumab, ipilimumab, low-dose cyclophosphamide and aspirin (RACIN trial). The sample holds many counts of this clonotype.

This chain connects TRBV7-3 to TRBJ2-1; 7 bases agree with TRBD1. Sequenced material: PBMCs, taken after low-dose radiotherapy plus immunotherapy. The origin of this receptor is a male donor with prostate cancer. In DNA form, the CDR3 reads TGTGCCAGCAGCCCTCAAGGGACAGCTGCCTACAATGAGCAGTTCTTC. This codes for CASSPQGTAAYNEQFF.